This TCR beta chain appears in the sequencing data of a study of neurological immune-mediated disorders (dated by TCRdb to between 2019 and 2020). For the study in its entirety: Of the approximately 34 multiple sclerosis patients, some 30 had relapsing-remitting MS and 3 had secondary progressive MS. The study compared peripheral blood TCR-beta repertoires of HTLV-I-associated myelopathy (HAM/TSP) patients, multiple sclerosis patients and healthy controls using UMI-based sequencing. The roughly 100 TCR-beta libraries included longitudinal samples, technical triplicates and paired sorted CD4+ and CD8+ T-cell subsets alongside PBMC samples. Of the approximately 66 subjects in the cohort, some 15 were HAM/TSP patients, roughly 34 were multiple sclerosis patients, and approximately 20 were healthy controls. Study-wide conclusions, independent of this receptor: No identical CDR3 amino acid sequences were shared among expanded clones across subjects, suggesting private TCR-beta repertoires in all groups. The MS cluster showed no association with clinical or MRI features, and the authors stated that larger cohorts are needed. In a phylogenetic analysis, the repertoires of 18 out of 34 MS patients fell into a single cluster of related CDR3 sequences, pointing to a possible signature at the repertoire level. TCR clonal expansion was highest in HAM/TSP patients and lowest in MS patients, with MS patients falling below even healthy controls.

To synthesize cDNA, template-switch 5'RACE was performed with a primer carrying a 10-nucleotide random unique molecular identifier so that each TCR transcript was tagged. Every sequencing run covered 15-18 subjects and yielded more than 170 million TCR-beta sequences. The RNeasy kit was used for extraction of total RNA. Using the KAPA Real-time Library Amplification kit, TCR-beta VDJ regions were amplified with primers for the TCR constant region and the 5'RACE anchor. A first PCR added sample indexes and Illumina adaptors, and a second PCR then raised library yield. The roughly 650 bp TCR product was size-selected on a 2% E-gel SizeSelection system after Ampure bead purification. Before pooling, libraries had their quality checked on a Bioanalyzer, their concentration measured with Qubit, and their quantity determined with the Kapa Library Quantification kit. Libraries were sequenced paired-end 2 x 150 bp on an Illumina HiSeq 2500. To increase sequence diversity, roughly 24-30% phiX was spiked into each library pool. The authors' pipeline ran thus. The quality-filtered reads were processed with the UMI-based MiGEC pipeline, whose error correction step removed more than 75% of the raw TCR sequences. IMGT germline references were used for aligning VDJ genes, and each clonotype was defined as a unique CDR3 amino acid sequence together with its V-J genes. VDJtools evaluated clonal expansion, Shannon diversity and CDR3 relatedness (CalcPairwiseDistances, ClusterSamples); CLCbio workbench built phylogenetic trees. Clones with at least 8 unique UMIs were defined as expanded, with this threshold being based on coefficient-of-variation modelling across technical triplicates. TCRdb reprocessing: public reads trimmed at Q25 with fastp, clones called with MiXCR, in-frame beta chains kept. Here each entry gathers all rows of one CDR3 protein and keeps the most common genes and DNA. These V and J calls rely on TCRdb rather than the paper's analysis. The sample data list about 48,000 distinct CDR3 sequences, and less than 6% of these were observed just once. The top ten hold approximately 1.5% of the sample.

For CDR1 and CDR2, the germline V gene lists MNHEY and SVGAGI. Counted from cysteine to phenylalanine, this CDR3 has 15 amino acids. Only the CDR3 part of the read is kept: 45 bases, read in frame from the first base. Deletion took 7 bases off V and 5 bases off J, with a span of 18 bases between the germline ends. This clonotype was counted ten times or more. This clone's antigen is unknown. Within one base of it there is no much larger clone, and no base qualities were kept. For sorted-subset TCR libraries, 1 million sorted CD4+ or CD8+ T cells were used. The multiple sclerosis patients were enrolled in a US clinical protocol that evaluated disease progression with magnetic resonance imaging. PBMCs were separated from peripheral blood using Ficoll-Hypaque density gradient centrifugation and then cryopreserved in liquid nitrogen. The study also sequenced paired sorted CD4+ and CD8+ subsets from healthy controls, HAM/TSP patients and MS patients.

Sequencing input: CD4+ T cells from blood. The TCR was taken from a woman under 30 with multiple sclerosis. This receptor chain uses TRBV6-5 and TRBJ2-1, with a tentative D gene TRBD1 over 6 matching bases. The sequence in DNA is TGTGCCAGCAAAGTCTCCGGGACAACCGACAATGAGCAGTTCTTC. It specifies CASKVSGTTDNEQFF.